These 8 T cell receptor beta chains were sequenced from one sample in a study of Graves' ophthalmopathy and Graves' hyperthyroidism. Investigators amplified TCR beta CDR3 regions from RNA transcripts. RT-PCR with HTBI primers came first, then second-round multiplex PCR. TCRdb re-called the multiplex PCR reads with MiXCR, one entry per CDR3 protein. The sample yields roughly 300,000 distinct CDR3 sequences, about a sixth seen once. Sequenced input: peripheral blood. These TCRs come from an adult man with Graves' ophthalmopathy.

This clonotype has at least ten counts. The chain joins TRBV6-1 to TRBJ1-2; no reliable D call. The germline V gene has CDR1 MNHNS and CDR2 SASEGT. V lost 0 bases to trimming and J lost 2 bases, with 7 bases between them. CDR3 size: 14 residues. The chain's CDR3 is CASSEAGGNYGYTF. In DNA, the CDR3 is TGTGCCAGCAGTGAAGCGGGAGGGAACTATGGCTACACCTTC.

This clonotype was detected ten times or more. The chain uses TRBV12-3 or TRBV12-4 and TRBJ1-6; D gene ambiguous. This CDR3 is built from 12 residues. The ends were cut back, 2 bases at V and 14 bases at J, with 10 bases in the middle. The CDR3 DNA sequence: TGTGCCAGCAGTTTATGGGAGTCGGCCCTCCACTTT. It yields the protein CASSLWESALHF.

The gene calls are TRBV6-2 or TRBV6-3 and TRBJ1-5; D is perhaps TRBD1 (6 bases). This CDR3 contains 14 residues. Trimming took 7 bases from V and 6 from J, leaving 16 bases between them. The germline CDR1 and CDR2 sequences are MNHEY and SVGEGT. CDR3 protein: CASKLTGQSQPQHF. In DNA form, the CDR3 reads TGTGCCAGCAAACTCACAGGGCAAAGTCAGCCCCAGCATTTT.

This clonotype was recorded many times. The genes are TRBV15 and TRBJ2-7; D not resolved. Per germline, CDR1 LNHNV and CDR2 YYDKDF (reference sequence). CDR3 length: 15 amino acids. V lost 1 base, J lost 4 bases, and 14 bases lay in between. Here the CDR3 DNA reads TGTGCCACCAGCAGAGTTTTCTTCGAATCGTACGAGCAGTACTTC. Encoded protein: CATSRVFFESYEQYF. Combining the CDR3 with reference TRBV15 and TRBJ2-7 gives the whole variable domain DAMVIQNPRYQVTQFGKPVTLSCSQTLNHNVMYWYQQKSSQAPKLLFHYYDKDFNNEADTPDNFQSRRPNTSFCFLDIRSPGLGDTAMYLCATSRVFFESYEQYFGPGTRLTVT.

At least ten counts were recorded for this clonotype. V usage is TRBV3-1 and J usage is TRBJ1-2; 8 nucleotides line up with TRBD1. The CDR3 is made up of 14 amino acids. J lost 4 bases, V lost 4 bases, and 5 bases had no gene match. Germline-derived CDR1 and CDR2 are LGHDT and YNNKEL (reference sequence). This CDR3 is CASSRGQVGYGYTF. CDR3 coding DNA: TGTGCCAGCAGCCGGGGACAGGTCGGCTATGGCTACACCTTC.

This clonotype was seen repeatedly, ten times or more. This chain links TRBV11-2 with TRBJ1-1; possibly TRBD1 for D (5 bases). Germline V gene sequence: CDR1 SGHAT, CDR2 FQNNGV. Trimming left V 6 bases short and J 11 bases short, with 16 bases between. The CDR3 covers 12 residues. Here the CDR3 reads CASSPPGGDAFF. For the CDR3, the DNA is TGTGCCAGCAGTCCCCCGGGGGGGGACGCTTTCTTT.

CDR3 region: CASSQVSGYQETQYF. DNA for the CDR3: TGTGCCAGCAGCCAAGTTAGCGGGTACCAAGAGACCCAGTACTTC. The chain has TRBV4-2 and TRBJ2-5, with 7 bases identical to TRBD2. The length of the CDR3 is 15 residues. CDR1 and CDR2 (germline): LGHNA, YNFKEQ. V lost 1 base to trimming and J lost 0 bases; unmatched junction nucleotides: 2.

In this sample, this clonotype turned up many times. This CDR3 is CASSGSGSNTGELFF. CDR3 in DNA: TGTGCCAGCAGTGGGAGCGGGAGTAACACCGGGGAGCTGTTTTTT. This chain joins TRBV2 and TRBJ2-2; 8 bases map to TRBD2. This CDR3 is built from 15 residues. Trimming cost V 4 bases and J 2 bases; bases outside gene matches: 3. Per germline, CDR1 SNHLY and CDR2 FYNNEI.